The 27 T cell receptor beta chains below come from one sample, sequenced in a study of cytomegalovirus exposure and HLA in healthy donors. Primers: 60 Vbeta forward and 13 Jbeta reverse. Assay used: immunoSEQ multiplex PCR; TCRdb lists only in-frame clones, some missing. In all, the sample yields approximately 50,000 clones. The sample comprised PBMCs. The receptor source for this set is a female donor in good health and CMV-seronegative.

This chain connects TRBV6-1 to TRBJ2-3; 11 nucleotides line up with TRBD2. The trim removed 2 bases at V and 3 bases at J, leaving 4 bases unmatched. CDR1 and CDR2 from the germline V gene are MNHNS and SASEGT. The CDR3 has 16 residues. The CDR3 DNA reads as TGTGCCAGCAGTGAATCCCTAGCGGGGGGAACAGATACGCAGTATTTT. Encoded protein: CASSESLAGGTDTQYF.

V and J are TRBV7-6 and TRBJ2-7; possible D gene TRBD2, 5 bases. V was cut by 1 base and J by 0 bases, with 7 bases left in between. Germline V gives CDR1 SGHVS, CDR2 FNYEAQ. The CDR3 runs to 14 residues. The DNA of the CDR3 is TGTGCCAGCAGCTTAGGGGCGGGCTCCTACGAGCAGTACTTC. Its protein product is CASSLGAGSYEQYF.

The chain carries TRBV4-3 and TRBJ2-2; D gene unclear. The CDR3 length is 13 residues. Trimming removed 3 bases from V and 5 bases from J, with 7 bases in between. Germline lookup yields CDR1 LGHNA and CDR2 YSLEER. The CDR3 region has the DNA TGCGCCAGCAGCCATCCCGGGACCGGGGAGCTGTTTTTT. This gives the protein CASSHPGTGELFF.

V is TRBV7-2 and J is TRBJ2-1, with 11 bases lining up with TRBD1. V was clipped by 5 bases and J by 8 bases; unmatched bases: 5. Germline-derived CDR1 and CDR2 are SGHTA and FQGNSA. The CDR3 spans 14 residues. CDR3 sequence reads: CASSPGTGGHEQFF. DNA for the CDR3: TGTGCCAGCAGCCCCGGGACAGGGGGGCATGAGCAGTTCTTC. Full variable domain (outside the CDR3, taken from reference TRBV7-2 and TRBJ2-1): GAGVSQSPSNKVTEKGKDVELRCDPISGHTALYWYRQSLGQGLEFLIYFQGNSAPDKSGLPSDRFSAERTGGSVSTLTIQRTQQEDSAVYLCASSPGTGGHEQFFGPGTRLTVL.

The chain has TRBV11-3 and TRBJ2-1; D is perhaps TRBD1 (6 bases). Trimming removed 1 base at V and 6 bases at J, with 16 bases between. Looked up from germline, CDR1 is SGHNT and CDR2 is YENEEA. This CDR3 is built from 16 residues. In DNA, the CDR3 is TGTGCCAGCAGCTTAGTGGCGACAGGCCACCTCAATGAGCAGTTCTTC. This sequence encodes CASSLVATGHLNEQFF.

CDR3 coding DNA: TGTGCCAGCAGCCCGCGACTAGCTTCTAGCACAGATACGCAGTATTTT. This sequence encodes CASSPRLASSTDTQYF. V and J are TRBV7-9 and TRBJ2-3; 7 positions agree with TRBD2. Trimming removed 5 bases from V and 0 bases from J; junction bases left unmatched: 8. The CDR3 has 16 amino acids. Per the germline V gene, CDR1 is SEHNR and CDR2 is FQNEAQ (reference sequence).

The J gene is TRBJ2-7, the V gene TRBV25-1; the D is unclear. Germline CDR1 reads MGHDK; CDR2 reads SYGVNS. Trimming stripped 3 bases from V and 5 bases from J, with 8 bases between. This CDR3 is 12 amino acids long. The CDR3 sequence: CASSDLSHEQYF. DNA for the CDR3: TGTGCCAGCAGTGACCTATCCCACGAGCAGTACTTC.

The rearrangement links TRBV12-5 to TRBJ2-7; 9 nucleotides align to TRBD1. The CDR3 extends over 14 amino acids. Germline V lookup: CDR1 LGHNT, CDR2 FRNRAP. V shed 3 bases and J 6 bases; nucleotides not matched to a gene: 6. The DNA of the CDR3 is TGTGCTAGTGGTTTAGGGACAGGGTCATTCGAGCAGTACTTC. It translates to CASGLGTGSFEQYF. Together with reference TRBV12-5 and TRBJ2-7, the CDR3 gives the full variable domain: DARVTQTPRHKVTEMGQEVTMRCQPILGHNTVFWYRQTMMQGLELLAYFRNRAPLDDSGMPKDRFSAEMPDATLATLKIQPSEPRDSAVYFCASGLGTGSFEQYFGPGTRLTVT.

The chain is built from TRBV7-8 and TRBJ1-1; possibly TRBD1 for D (5 bases). The CDR3 spans 12 residues. V lost 5 bases, J lost 11 bases, and 15 bases lay in between. Germline CDR1 reads SGHVS; CDR2 reads FQNEAQ. Here the CDR3 DNA reads TGTGCCAGCAGCATTAGGGGCCTAGATGCTTTCTTT. It yields the protein CASSIRGLDAFF.

The chain links TRBV5-4 to TRBJ2-1, with TRBD1 identical over 7 bases. The germline V gene encodes CDR1 SGHNT and CDR2 YYREEE (reference sequence). Losses at the gene ends were 4 bases for V and 2 bases for J; bases not matched to a gene: 6. CDR3 length: 15 amino acids. The CDR3 bases are TGTGCCAGCAGCGAAGCCGGGACAGCCTACAATGAGCAGTTCTTC. Translated: CASSEAGTAYNEQFF. Combining the CDR3 with reference TRBV5-4 and TRBJ2-1 gives the whole variable domain ETGVTQSPTHLIKTRGQQVTLRCSSQSGHNTVSWYQQALGQGPQFIFQYYREEENGRGNFPPRFSGLQFPNYSSELNVNALELDDSALYLCASSEAGTAYNEQFFGPGTRLTVL.

V is TRBV5-1 and J is TRBJ1-4, with TRBD1 matching over 8 bases. The ends lost 2 bases at V and 6 bases at J; junction bases unmatched: 3. The germline V gene encodes CDR1 SGHRS and CDR2 YFSETQ. The CDR3 runs to 14 residues. CDR3 sequence (DNA): TGCGCCAGCAGCTTCAGGGGGCGGGATGAAAAACTGTTTTTT. Translation gives CASSFRGRDEKLFF. Drawing the rest from reference TRBV5-1 and TRBJ1-4, the complete variable domain is KAGVTQTPRYLIKTRGQQVTLSCSPISGHRSVSWYQQTPGQGLQFLFEYFSETQRNKGNFPGRFSGRQFSNSRSEMNVSTLELGDSALYLCASSFRGRDEKLFFGSGTQLSVL.

The CDR3: CSVEGSRAGAAFF. DNA of the CDR3: TGCAGCGTTGAAGGTTCAAGAGCGGGGGCGGCTTTCTTT. The chain combines TRBV29-1 with TRBJ1-1; D is possibly TRBD1 (6 bases). The CDR3 has 13 amino acids. Per germline, CDR1 SQVTM and CDR2 ANQGSEA. Trimming removed 1 base at V and 11 bases at J, with 17 bases between.

This sequence joins TRBV9 and TRBJ2-2; D not resolved. Trimming took off 0 bases at V and 0 bases at J, with 12 bases between the two ends. From germline, CDR1 is SGDLS and CDR2 YYNGEE. This CDR3 is 17 amino acids long. As DNA, the CDR3 is TGTGCCAGCAGCGTAGCTGGGCACGGATCGAACACCGGGGAGCTGTTTTTT. Residues: CASSVAGHGSNTGELFF.

This rearrangement joins TRBV19 to TRBJ1-2; TRBD1 agrees at 8 bases. CDR3 size: 12 residues. With V trimmed by 5 bases and J by 7 bases, 3 bases remained unmatched. Germline V lookup: CDR1 LNHDA, CDR2 SQIVND (reference sequence). The CDR3 reads CASSQGAGGYTF. The CDR3 nucleotides are TGTGCCAGTAGTCAGGGGGCGGGTGGCTACACCTTC.

V is TRBV11-1 and J is TRBJ2-1; 9 nucleotides match TRBD1. With V trimmed by 5 bases and J by 7 bases, 9 bases remained unmatched. There are 15 residues in the CDR3. Germline V gives CDR1 SGHAT, CDR2 FQDESV (reference sequence). The CDR3, as DNA: TGTGCCAGCAGCGCCAAGGACAGGGGAGATAATGAGCAGTTCTTC. This encodes CASSAKDRGDNEQFF. The variable domain in full, with the rest retrieved from reference TRBV11-1 and TRBJ2-1, is EAEVAQSPRYKITEKSQAVAFWCDPISGHATLYWYRQILGQGPELLVQFQDESVVDDSQLPKDRFSAERLKGVDSTLKIQPAELGDSAMYLCASSAKDRGDNEQFFGPGTRLTVL.

V gene TRBV5-1 combines with J gene TRBJ1-6, with 8 bases lining up with TRBD1. The ends lost 6 bases at V and 7 bases at J; junction bases unmatched: 3. This CDR3 contains 13 residues. Germline V CDR1 and CDR2: SGHRS, YFSETQ. The DNA for the CDR3 is TGCGCCAGCACCGGGGACAGGAATTCACCCCTCCACTTT. It yields the protein CASTGDRNSPLHF.

This chain links TRBV2 with TRBJ1-5; D remains ambiguous. This CDR3 contains 11 residues. Trimming left V 1 base short and J 9 bases short, with 4 bases between. Looked up from germline, CDR1 is SNHLY and CDR2 is FYNNEI. The chain's CDR3 is CASSEGGPQHF. DNA for the CDR3: TGTGCCAGCAGTGAAGGAGGGCCCCAGCATTTT.

The rearrangement uses TRBV7-9 and TRBJ2-7; weak D call: TRBD1 (6 bases). Trimming removed 5 bases at V and 0 bases at J, with 11 bases between. CDR1 SEHNR and CDR2 FQNEAQ come from the germline V gene (reference sequence). CDR3 length equals 14 residues. CDR3 DNA: TGTGCCAGCAGCGTTACAGGGCTCTCCTACGAGCAGTACTTC. Its protein is CASSVTGLSYEQYF.

This rearrangement joins TRBV5-6 to TRBJ1-1; 9 bases line up with TRBD1. The CDR3 runs to 16 residues. Germline CDR1 reads SGHDT; CDR2 reads YYEEEE. J was trimmed by 5 bases and V by 5 bases; bases with no gene match: 13. The CDR3 DNA follows: TGTGCCAGCAGACCGCGACAGGGGGTAGGTACAACTGAAGCTTTCTTT. Residues: CASRPRQGVGTTEAFF.

The rearrangement links TRBV29-1 to TRBJ2-7; TRBD2 agrees at 11 bases. The length of the CDR3 is 16 residues. Germline loops: CDR1 SQVTM, CDR2 ANQGSEA. The trim removed 4 bases at V and 0 bases at J, leaving 8 bases unmatched. The CDR3 loop reads CSVGSLAGGLSYEQYF. The CDR3 region has the DNA TGCAGCGTTGGGTCCCTAGCGGGGGGTCTCTCCTACGAGCAGTACTTC.

This chain joins TRBV30 and TRBJ1-4; tentatively, D is TRBD1 (5 bases). This CDR3 is 11 amino acids long. The germline V gene has CDR1 GTSNPN and CDR2 SVGIG (reference sequence). The V gene lost 3 bases and the J gene lost 14 bases, with 13 bases spanning the gap. Here the CDR3 DNA reads TGTGCCTGGAGGGTAGGACAAGACCTGTTTTTT. Protein product: CAWRVGQDLFF.

V gene TRBV18 combines with J gene TRBJ2-7, with D possibly matching TRBD1 (5 bases). CDR1 is KGHSH and CDR2 is LQKENI in the germline V gene. Trimming left V 0 bases short and J 4 bases short, with 7 bases between. The CDR3 loop spans 13 amino acids. In DNA form, the CDR3 reads TGTGCCAGCTCACCACCAGGGGTGTACGAGCAGTACTTC. It translates to CASSPPGVYEQYF.

V gene TRBV7-2 combines with J gene TRBJ2-4; D might be TRBD2 (5 bases). V dropped 0 bases and J dropped 9 bases, with 9 bases sitting between them. CDR3 size: 13 residues. From germline, CDR1 is SGHTA and CDR2 FQGNSA. CDR3 protein: CASSLAGVRIQYF. Here the CDR3 DNA reads TGTGCCAGCAGCTTAGCCGGGGTCCGCATTCAGTACTTC.

The V call is TRBV9, the J call TRBJ2-1, with 10 bases matching TRBD2. Looked up from germline, CDR1 is SGDLS and CDR2 is YYNGEE. The length of the CDR3 is 18 residues. V was clipped by 0 bases and J by 4 bases; unmatched bases: 10. CDR3 residues: CASSVVRYSGRFYNEQFF. DNA of the CDR3: TGTGCCAGCAGCGTAGTACGTTATAGCGGGAGGTTTTACAATGAGCAGTTCTTC.

This chain links TRBV27 with TRBJ2-1; TRBD2 might be the D (6 bases). The V gene lost 2 bases and the J gene lost 3 bases, with 17 bases spanning the gap. Germline V CDR1 and CDR2: MNHEY, SMNVEV (reference sequence). The CDR3 contains 17 residues. As DNA, the CDR3 is TGTGCCAGCAGTTTAAGACCCGGAGGGGAGAACTACAATGAGCAGTTCTTC. It yields the protein CASSLRPGGENYNEQFF.

CDR3 in amino acids: CATSRVPRGGRETQYF. As DNA, the CDR3 is TGTGCCACCAGCAGAGTGCCCAGGGGAGGGCGAGAGACCCAGTACTTC. The chain recombines TRBV15 with TRBJ2-5; TRBD2 might be the D (7 bases). CDR3 size: 16 residues. The ends were cut back, 1 base at V and 4 bases at J, with 16 bases in the middle. In germline, CDR1 is LNHNV, CDR2 YYDKDF (reference sequence). The full variable domain, rest sourced from reference TRBV15 and TRBJ2-5, is DAMVIQNPRYQVTQFGKPVTLSCSQTLNHNVMYWYQQKSSQAPKLLFHYYDKDFNNEADTPDNFQSRRPNTSFCFLDIRSPGLGDTAMYLCATSRVPRGGRETQYFGPGTRLLVL.

V usage is TRBV30 and J usage is TRBJ2-2; 11 bases align to TRBD2. The CDR3 consists of 13 residues. CDR1 GTSNPN and CDR2 SVGIG come from the germline V gene (reference sequence). V was pared by 4 bases and J by 8 bases, with 3 bases of the junction left unmatched. CDR3 bases: TGTGCCTGGACTAGCGGGAGGCGTGGGGAGCTGTTTTTT. Translated: CAWTSGRRGELFF.